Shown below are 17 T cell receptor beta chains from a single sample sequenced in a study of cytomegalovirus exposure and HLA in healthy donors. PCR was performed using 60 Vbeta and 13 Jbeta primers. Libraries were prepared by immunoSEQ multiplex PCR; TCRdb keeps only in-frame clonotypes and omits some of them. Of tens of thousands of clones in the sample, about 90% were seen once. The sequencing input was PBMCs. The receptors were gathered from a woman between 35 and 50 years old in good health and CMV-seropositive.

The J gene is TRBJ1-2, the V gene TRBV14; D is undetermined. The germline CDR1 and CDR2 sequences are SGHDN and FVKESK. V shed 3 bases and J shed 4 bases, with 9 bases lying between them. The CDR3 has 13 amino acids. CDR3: CASSQGAIYGYTF. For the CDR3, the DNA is TGTGCCAGCAGCCAGGGCGCAATCTATGGCTACACCTTC. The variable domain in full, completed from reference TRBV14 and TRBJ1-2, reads EAGVTQFPSHSVIEKGQTVTLRCDPISGHDNLYWYRRVMGKEIKFLLHFVKESKQDESGMPNNRFLAERTGGTYSTLKVQPAELEDSGVYFCASSQGAIYGYTFGSGTRLTVV.

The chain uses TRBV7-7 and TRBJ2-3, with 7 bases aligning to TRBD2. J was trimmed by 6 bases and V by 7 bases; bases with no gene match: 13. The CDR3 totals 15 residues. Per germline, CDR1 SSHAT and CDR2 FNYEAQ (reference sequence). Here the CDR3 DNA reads TGTGCCAGCACCCCGAGCCTTCGGGACTACGATACGCAGTATTTT. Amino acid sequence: CASTPSLRDYDTQYF.

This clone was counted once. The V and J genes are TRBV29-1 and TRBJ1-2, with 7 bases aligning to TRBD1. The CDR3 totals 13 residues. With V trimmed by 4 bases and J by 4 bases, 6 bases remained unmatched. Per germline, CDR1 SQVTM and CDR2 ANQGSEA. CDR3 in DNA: TGCAGCGTTGCTCGGGACAGAACCTATGGCTACACCTTC. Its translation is CSVARDRTYGYTF.

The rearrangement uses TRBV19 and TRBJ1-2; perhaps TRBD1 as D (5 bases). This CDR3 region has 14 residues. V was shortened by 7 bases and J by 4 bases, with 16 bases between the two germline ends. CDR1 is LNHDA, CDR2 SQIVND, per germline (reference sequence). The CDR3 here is CASTPVSGPYGYTF. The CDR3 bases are TGTGCCAGTACCCCGGTGTCAGGGCCCTATGGCTACACCTTC. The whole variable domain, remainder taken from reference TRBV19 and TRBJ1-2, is DGGITQSPKYLFRKEGQNVTLSCEQNLNHDAMYWYRQDPGQGLRLIYYSQIVNDFQKGDIAEGYSVSREKKESFPLTVTSAQKNPTAFYLCASTPVSGPYGYTFGSGTRLTVV.

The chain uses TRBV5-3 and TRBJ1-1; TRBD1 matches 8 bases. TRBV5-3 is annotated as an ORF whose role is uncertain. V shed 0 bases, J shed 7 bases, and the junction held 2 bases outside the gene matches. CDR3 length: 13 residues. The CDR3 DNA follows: TGTGCCAGAAGCTTGGTTGGGACAGGTGAAGCTTTCTTT. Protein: CARSLVGTGEAFF.

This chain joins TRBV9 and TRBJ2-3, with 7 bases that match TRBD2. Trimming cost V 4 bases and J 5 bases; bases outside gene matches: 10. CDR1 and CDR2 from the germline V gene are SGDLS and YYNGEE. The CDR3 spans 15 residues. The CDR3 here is CASSQIAGEKDTQYF. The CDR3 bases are TGTGCCAGCAGCCAAATAGCGGGTGAGAAAGATACGCAGTATTTT.

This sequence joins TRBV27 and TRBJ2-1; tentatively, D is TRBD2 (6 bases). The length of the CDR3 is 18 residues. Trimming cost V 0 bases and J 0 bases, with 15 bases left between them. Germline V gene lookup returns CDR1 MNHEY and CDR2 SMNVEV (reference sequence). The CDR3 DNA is TGTGCCAGCAGTTTATCGAGGAGGGTCGGGAGCTCCTACAATGAGCAGTTCTTC. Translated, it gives CASSLSRRVGSSYNEQFF.

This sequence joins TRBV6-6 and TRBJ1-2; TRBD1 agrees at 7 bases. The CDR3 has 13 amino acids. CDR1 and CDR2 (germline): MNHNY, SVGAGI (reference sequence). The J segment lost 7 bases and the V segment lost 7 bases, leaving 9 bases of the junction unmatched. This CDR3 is CASKTKGAGGYTF. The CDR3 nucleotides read TGTGCCAGCAAAACAAAGGGGGCTGGTGGCTACACCTTC.

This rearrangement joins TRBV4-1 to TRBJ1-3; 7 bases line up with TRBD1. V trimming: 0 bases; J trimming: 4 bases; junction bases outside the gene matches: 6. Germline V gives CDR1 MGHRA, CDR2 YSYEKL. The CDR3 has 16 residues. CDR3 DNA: TGCGCCAGCAGCCAAGAAAAGGGGGCGCGCGGAAACACCATATATTTT. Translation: CASSQEKGARGNTIYF.

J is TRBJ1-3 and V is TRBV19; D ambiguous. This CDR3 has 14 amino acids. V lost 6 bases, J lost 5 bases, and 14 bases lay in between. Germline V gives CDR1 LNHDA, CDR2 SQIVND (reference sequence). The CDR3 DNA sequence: TGTGCCAGTAGCCCACCGGGTCGGCGAAACACCATATATTTT. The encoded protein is CASSPPGRRNTIYF.

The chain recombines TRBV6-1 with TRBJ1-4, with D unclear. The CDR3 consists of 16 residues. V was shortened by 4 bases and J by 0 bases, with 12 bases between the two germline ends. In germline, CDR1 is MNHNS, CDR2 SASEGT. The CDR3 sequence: CASSVYLDATNEKLFF. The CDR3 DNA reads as TGTGCCAGCAGTGTCTATCTAGATGCAACTAATGAAAAACTGTTTTTT.

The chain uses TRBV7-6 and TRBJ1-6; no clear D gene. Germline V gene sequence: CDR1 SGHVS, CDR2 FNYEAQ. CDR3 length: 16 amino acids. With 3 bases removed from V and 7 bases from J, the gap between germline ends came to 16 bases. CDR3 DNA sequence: TGTGCCAGCAGCTTGGTAGGCCCGCAGACAAATTCACCCCTCCACTTT. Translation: CASSLVGPQTNSPLHF.

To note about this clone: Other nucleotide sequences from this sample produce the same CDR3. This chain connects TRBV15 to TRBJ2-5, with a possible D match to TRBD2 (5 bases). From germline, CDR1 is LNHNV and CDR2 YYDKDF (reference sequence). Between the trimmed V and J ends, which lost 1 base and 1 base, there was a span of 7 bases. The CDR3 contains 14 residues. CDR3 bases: TGTGCCACCAGCAGAGTCCGGGGCCAAGAGACCCAGTACTTC. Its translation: CATSRVRGQETQYF.

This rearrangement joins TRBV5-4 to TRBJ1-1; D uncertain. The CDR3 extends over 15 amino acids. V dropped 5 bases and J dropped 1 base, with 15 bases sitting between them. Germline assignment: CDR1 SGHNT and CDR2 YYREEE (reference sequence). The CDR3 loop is CASSHPYGGNTEAFF. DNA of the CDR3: TGTGCCAGCAGTCACCCCTACGGCGGGAACACTGAAGCTTTCTTT.

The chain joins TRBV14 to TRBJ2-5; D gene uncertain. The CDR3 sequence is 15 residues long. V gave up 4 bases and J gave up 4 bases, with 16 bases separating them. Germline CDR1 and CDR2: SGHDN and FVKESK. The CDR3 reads CASSLTDSGSETQYF. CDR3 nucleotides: TGTGCCAGCAGCCTAACCGATTCGGGTTCAGAGACCCAGTACTTC.

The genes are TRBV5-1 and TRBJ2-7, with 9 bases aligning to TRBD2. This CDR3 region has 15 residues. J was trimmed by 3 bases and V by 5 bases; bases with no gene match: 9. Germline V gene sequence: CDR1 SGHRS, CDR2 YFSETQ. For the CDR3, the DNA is TGCGCCAGCAGTTACAATAGCGGGGGAGTCTACGAGCAGTACTTC. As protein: CASSYNSGGVYEQYF.

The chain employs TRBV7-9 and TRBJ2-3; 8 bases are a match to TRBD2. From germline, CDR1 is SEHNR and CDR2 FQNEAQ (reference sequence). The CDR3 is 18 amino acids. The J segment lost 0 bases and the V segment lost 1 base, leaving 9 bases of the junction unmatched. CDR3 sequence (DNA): TGTGCCAGCAGCTTAGGAACTAGCGGACGATCTAGCACAGATACGCAGTATTTT. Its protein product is CASSLGTSGRSSTDTQYF.